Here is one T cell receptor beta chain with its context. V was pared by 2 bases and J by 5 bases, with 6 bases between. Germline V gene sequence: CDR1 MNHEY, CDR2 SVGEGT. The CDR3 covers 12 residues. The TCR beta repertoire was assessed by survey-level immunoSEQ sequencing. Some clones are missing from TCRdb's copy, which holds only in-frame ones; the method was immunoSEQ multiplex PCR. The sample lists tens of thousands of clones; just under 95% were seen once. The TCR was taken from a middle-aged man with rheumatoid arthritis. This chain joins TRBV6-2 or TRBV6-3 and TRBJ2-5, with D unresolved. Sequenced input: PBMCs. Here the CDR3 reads CASSYARETQYF. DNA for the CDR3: TGTGCCAGCAGTTACGCAAGGGAGACCCAGTACTTC.